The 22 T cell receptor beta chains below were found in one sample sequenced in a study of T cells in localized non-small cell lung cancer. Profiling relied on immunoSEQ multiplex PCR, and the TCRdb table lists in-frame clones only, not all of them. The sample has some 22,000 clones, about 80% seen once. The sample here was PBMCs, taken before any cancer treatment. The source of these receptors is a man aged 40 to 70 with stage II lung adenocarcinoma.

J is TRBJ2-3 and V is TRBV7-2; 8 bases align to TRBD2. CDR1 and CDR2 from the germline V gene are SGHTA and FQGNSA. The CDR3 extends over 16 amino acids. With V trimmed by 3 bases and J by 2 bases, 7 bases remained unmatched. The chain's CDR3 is CASSFIAGSSTDTQYF. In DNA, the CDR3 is TGTGCCAGCAGCTTTATAGCGGGGTCCTCCACAGATACGCAGTATTTT.

DNA of the CDR3: TGTGCCAGCAGTATAACGGGAAGCGGGACCTACAATGAGCAGTTCTTC. Protein sequence: CASSITGSGTYNEQFF. The V call is TRBV7-9, the J call TRBJ2-1, with 7 positions matching TRBD2. The CDR3 sequence is 16 residues long. Germline V CDR1 and CDR2: SEHNR, FQNEAQ (reference sequence). Trimming took 6 bases from V and 2 from J; bases not matched to a gene: 10.

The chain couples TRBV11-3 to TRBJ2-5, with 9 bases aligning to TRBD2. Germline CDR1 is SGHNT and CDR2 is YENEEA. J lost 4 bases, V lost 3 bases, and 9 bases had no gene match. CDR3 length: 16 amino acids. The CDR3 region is CASSLAIAGAIETQYF. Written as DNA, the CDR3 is TGTGCCAGCAGCTTGGCAATAGCGGGAGCTATAGAGACCCAGTACTTC.

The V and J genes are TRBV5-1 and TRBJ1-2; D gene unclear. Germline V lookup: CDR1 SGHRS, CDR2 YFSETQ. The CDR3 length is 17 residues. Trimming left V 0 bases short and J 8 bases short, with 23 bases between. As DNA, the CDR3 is TGCGCCAGCAGCTTGGTCCCGGGGATGGGCCCGGTCGGGGGCTACACCTTC. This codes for CASSLVPGMGPVGGYTF.

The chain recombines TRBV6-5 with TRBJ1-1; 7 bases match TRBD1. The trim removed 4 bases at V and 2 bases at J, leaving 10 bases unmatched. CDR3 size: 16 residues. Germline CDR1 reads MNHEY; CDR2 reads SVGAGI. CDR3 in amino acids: CASSSTGSLTNTEAFF. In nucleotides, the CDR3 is TGTGCCAGCAGTTCGACAGGGTCCTTGACTAACACTGAAGCTTTCTTT.

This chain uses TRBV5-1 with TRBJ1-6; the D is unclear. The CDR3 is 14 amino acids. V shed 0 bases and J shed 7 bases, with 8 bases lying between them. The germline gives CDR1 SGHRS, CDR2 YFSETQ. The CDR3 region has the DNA TGCGCCAGCAGCTTGGTGCAGGAGAATTCACCCCTCCACTTT. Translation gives CASSLVQENSPLHF.

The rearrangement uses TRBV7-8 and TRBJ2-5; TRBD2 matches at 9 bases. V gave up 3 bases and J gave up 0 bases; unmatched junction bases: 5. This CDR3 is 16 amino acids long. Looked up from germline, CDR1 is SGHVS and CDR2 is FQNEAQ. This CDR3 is CASSFLAGMYQETQYF. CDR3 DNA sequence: TGTGCCAGCAGCTTTCTAGCGGGGATGTACCAAGAGACCCAGTACTTC.

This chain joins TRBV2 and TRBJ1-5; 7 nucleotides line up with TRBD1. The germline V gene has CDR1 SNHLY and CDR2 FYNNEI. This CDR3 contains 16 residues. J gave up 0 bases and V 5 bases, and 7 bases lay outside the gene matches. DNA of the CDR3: TGTGCCAGCAGTCAACAGGGGCCCGTTAGCAATCAGCCCCAGCATTTT. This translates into CASSQQGPVSNQPQHF. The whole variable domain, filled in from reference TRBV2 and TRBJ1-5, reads EPEVTQTPSHQVTQMGQEVILRCVPISNHLYFYWYRQILGQKVEFLVSFYNNEISEKSEIFDDQFSVERPDGSNFTLKIRSTKLEDSAMYFCASSQQGPVSNQPQHFGDGTRLSIL.

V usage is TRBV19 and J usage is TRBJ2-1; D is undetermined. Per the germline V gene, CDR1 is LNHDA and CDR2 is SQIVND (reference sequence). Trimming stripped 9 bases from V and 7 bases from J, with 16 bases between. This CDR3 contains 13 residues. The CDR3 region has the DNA TGTGCCAGCTCGGCCCTCAAAGGAAATGAGCAGTTCTTC. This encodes CASSALKGNEQFF.

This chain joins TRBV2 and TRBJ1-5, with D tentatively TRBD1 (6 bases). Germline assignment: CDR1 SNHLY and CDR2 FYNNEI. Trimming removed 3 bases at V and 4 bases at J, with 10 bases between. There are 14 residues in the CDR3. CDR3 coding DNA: TGTGCCAGCAGTGACAGGGGTCTGAATCAGCCCCAGCATTTT. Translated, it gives CASSDRGLNQPQHF.

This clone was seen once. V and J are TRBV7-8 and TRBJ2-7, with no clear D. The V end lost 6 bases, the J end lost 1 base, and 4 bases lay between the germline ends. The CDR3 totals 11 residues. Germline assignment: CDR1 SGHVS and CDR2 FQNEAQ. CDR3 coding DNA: TGTGCCAGCAGACAATCCTACGAGCAGTACTTC. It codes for CASRQSYEQYF.

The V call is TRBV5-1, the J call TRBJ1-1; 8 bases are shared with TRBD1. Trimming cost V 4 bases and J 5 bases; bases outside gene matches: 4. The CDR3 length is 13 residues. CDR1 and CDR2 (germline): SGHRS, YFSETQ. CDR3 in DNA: TGCGCCAGCAGCCTACAGGGGGGTACTGAAGCTTTCTTT. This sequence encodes CASSLQGGTEAFF. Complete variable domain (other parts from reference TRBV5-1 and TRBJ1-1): KAGVTQTPRYLIKTRGQQVTLSCSPISGHRSVSWYQQTPGQGLQFLFEYFSETQRNKGNFPGRFSGRQFSNSRSEMNVSTLELGDSALYLCASSLQGGTEAFFGQGTRLTVV.

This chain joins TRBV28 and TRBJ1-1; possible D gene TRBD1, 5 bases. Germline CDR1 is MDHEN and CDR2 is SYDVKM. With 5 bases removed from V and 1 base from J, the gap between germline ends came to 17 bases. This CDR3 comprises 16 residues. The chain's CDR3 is CASSVQGSLKNTEAFF. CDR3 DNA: TGTGCCAGCAGTGTTCAGGGTTCGCTGAAGAACACTGAAGCTTTCTTT.

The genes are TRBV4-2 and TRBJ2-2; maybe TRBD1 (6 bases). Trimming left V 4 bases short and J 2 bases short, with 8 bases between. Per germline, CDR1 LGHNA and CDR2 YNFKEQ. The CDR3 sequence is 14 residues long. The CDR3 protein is CASSPDSNTGELFF. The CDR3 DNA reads TGTGCCAGCAGCCCGGACAGCAACACCGGGGAGCTGTTTTTT.

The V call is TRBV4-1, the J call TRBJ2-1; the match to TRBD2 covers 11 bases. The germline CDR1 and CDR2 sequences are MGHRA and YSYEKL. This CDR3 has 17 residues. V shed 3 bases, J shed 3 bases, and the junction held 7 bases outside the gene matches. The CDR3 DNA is TGCGCCAGCAGCCACTTAGCGGGAGGGTTAGTCTACAATGAGCAGTTCTTC. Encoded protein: CASSHLAGGLVYNEQFF.

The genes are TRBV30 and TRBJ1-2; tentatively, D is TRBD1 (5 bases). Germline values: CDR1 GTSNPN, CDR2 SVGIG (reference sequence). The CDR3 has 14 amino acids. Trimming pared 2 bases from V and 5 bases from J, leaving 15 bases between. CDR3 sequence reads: CAWSKGPTPYGYTF. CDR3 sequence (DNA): TGTGCCTGGAGTAAGGGACCCACACCGTATGGCTACACCTTC. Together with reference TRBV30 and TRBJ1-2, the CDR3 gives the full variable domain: SQTIHQWPATLVQPVGSPLSLECTVEGTSNPNLYWYRQAAGRGLQLLFYSVGIGQISSEVPQNLSASRPQDRQFILSSKKLLLSDSGFYLCAWSKGPTPYGYTFGSGTRLTVV.

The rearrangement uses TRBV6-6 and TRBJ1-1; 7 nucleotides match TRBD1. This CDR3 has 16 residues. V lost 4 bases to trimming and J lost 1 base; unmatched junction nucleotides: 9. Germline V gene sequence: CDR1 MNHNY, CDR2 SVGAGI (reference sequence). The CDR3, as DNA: TGTGCCAGCAGTTCCACCGCGGACAGGCGGAACACTGAAGCTTTCTTT. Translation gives CASSSTADRRNTEAFF.

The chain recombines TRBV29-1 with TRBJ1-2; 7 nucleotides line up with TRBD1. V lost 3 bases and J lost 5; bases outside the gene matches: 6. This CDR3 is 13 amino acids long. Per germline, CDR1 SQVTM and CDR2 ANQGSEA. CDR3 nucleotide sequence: TGCAGCGTTGACGGCAGGGGGAAGTATGGCTACACCTTC. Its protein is CSVDGRGKYGYTF.

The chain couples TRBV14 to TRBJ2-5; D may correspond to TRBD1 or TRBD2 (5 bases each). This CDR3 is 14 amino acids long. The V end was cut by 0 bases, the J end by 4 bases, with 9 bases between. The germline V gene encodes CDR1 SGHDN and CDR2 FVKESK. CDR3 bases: TGTGCCAGCAGCCAAGATTCAGGGAGAGAGACCCAGTACTTC. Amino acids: CASSQDSGRETQYF.

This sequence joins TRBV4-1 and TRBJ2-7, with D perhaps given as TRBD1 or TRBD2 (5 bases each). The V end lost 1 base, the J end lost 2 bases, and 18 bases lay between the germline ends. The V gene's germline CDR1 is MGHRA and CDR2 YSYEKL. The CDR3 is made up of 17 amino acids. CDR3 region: CASSQVPQTGTAYEQYF. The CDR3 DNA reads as TGCGCCAGCAGCCAAGTCCCCCAAACCGGGACGGCCTACGAGCAGTACTTC.

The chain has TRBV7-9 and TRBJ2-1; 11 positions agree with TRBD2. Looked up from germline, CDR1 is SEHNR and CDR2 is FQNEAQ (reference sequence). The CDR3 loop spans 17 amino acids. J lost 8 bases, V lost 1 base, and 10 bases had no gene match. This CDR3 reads CASSLGRTSGSGYEQFF. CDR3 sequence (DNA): TGTGCCAGCAGCTTAGGGAGAACTAGCGGGAGTGGGTATGAGCAGTTCTTC.

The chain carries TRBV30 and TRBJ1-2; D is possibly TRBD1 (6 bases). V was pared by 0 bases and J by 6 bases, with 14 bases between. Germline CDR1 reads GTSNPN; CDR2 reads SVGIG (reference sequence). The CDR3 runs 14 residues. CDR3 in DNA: TGTGCCTGGAGTGTACGGTCAGGGGTGGATGGCTACACCTTC. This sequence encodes CAWSVRSGVDGYTF.